This TCR beta chain was documented in a study of blood T cell repertoires in COVID-19. Original methodology: Amplification of reference gene primers was used by the study to estimate nucleated cell counts. TCRdb's copy holds only in-frame clones and misses some; the assay was immunoSEQ multiplex PCR. The V and J calls and the clone size are those of that table, but D and trimming were determined from the DNA. The sample gives about 480,000 clones, more than 70% of which show up once; 10% to 15% is in the top ten. Seattle's cohort entered during active infection and was followed longitudinally. CDR1 and CDR2 (germline): SGDLS, YYNGEE. CDR3 length: 14 residues. Between the trimmed V and J ends, which lost 3 bases and 3 bases, there was a span of 12 bases.

The V and J genes are TRBV9 and TRBJ1-2; D not resolved. The TCR was taken from a woman in her 50s with COVID-19, enrolled during active disease. The sequenced sample consisted of peripheral blood. Here the CDR3 reads CASSDSRDHYGYTF. The DNA for the CDR3 is TGTGCCAGCAGCGATTCACGGGATCACTATGGCTACACCTTC.